The rows below give T cell receptor beta chains drawn from one sample of a study of high-grade serous ovarian cancer treatment subgroups. Measured with immunoSEQ multiplex PCR; TCRdb has only the in-frame clones, and not every one. The sample holds tens of thousands of clones, roughly four fifths seen once. Material for sequencing was tumor tissue. The receptors stem from a human donor with high-grade serous ovarian cancer. CDR3s include the opening cysteine and the closing phenylalanine or tryptophan. The order of the fields is D gene, V gene, clone size, J gene, CDR3 protein, CDR3 DNA. The D gene is left open where the match is weak. Expanded clones get a size class; other rows say once, few or many, or leave the size out.

>TRBD2|TRBV19|.|TRBJ2-7
CASSRTSGFSYEQYF
TGTGCCAGTAGTAGGACTAGCGGGTTCTCCTACGAGCAGTACTTC
>TRBD2|TRBV7-9|.|TRBJ2-1
CASSPGLAGGKLEFF
TGTGCCAGCAGCCCGGGACTAGCGGGAGGTAAATTGGAGTTCTTC
>.|TRBV6-5|once|TRBJ1-1
CASSYYVSGGAEAFF
TGTGCCAGCAGTTACTACGTCTCGGGGGGGGCTGAAGCTTTCTTT
>.|TRBV2|.|TRBJ1-4
CASRAITTNEKLFF
TGTGCCAGCAGGGCGATCACAACTAATGAAAAACTGTTTTTT
>.|TRBV5-8|.|TRBJ2-1
CASSLTGTTYNEQFF
TGTGCCAGCAGCCTCACCGGGACAACCTACAATGAGCAGTTCTTC
>.|TRBV7-9|.|TRBJ2-3
CASSLDRWQRTDTQYF
TGTGCCAGCAGCTTAGACCGTTGGCAGCGCACAGATACGCAGTATTTT
>.|TRBV28|.|TRBJ1-2
CASSFGGRGYTF
TGTGCCAGCAGTTTCGGAGGTAGGGGCTACACCTTC
>.|TRBV7-7|.|TRBJ2-2
CAISRGEANTGELFF
TGTGCTATATCGAGGGGGGAGGCAAACACCGGGGAGCTGTTTTTT
>TRBD1|TRBV27|.|TRBJ1-5
CASSLRQGGQPQHF
TGTGCCAGCAGTTTAAGACAGGGGGGGCAGCCCCAGCATTTT
>.|TRBV18|.|TRBJ2-1
CASSPSPDSYNEQFF
TGTGCCAGCTCACCTAGCCCAGACTCCTACAATGAGCAGTTCTTC
>.|TRBV4-1|.|TRBJ2-3
CASSLEGRVPDTQYF
TGCGCCAGCAGCCTAGAGGGGCGGGTACCAGATACGCAGTATTTT
>.|TRBV5-1|few|TRBJ2-3
CASSLAGGTQYF
TGCGCCAGCAGCTTGGCCGGGGGTACGCAGTATTTT
>.|TRBV2|.|TRBJ1-2
CASTSDNNGYTF
TGTGCCAGCACCTCCGACAATAATGGCTACACCTTC
>TRBD1|TRBV6-6|once|TRBJ2-7
CASSKGQGLGEQYF
TGTGCCAGCAGTAAGGGACAGGGGCTGGGCGAGCAGTACTTC
>TRBD1|TRBV10-2|.|TRBJ2-5
CASSEPGQGAGETQYF
TGCGCCAGCAGTGAGCCCGGACAGGGGGCAGGAGAGACCCAGTACTTC
>.|TRBV7-2|once|TRBJ2-7
CASSLGGPGEQYF
TGTGCCAGCAGCTTAGGCGGCCCGGGGGAGCAGTACTTC
>.|TRBV5-1|few|TRBJ1-5
CASSLAVGGQPQHF
TGCGCCAGCAGCTTGGCTGTCGGGGGGCAGCCCCAGCATTTT
>TRBD1|TRBV2|few|TRBJ2-2
CASSTDRAHAGELFF
TGTGCCAGCAGTACCGACAGGGCCCATGCCGGGGAGCTGTTTTTT
>.|TRBV7-6|.|TRBJ1-1
CASSLSRGNTEAFF
TGTGCCAGCAGCTTAAGCAGAGGGAACACTGAAGCTTTCTTT
>TRBD1|TRBV6-1|.|TRBJ1-4
CASSEVTRGSDEKLFF
TGTGCCAGCAGTGAAGTTACCAGGGGGTCCGATGAAAAACTGTTTTTT
>.|TRBV10-3|few|TRBJ1-5
CAISESGVRNQPQHF
TGTGCCATCAGTGAGTCAGGGGTTCGCAATCAGCCCCAGCATTTT
>.|TRBV7-3|.|TRBJ2-7
CASSTGGDGLAVW
TGTGCCAGCAGCACAGGGGGGGATGGACTAGCCGTCTGG
>TRBD1|TRBV4-1|once|TRBJ2-7
CASSQFGRGRYEQYF
TGCGCCAGCAGCCAATTTGGCAGGGGGCGCTACGAGCAGTACTTC
>.|TRBV6-4|.|TRBJ2-7
CASSDGLLGERYEQYF
TGTGCCAGCAGTGACGGGCTTTTGGGGGAGAGGTACGAGCAGTACTTC
>.|TRBV6-1|.|TRBJ2-5
CASKIRGYGETQYF
TGTGCCAGCAAGATTAGGGGGTACGGAGAGACCCAGTACTTC
>TRBD2|TRBV5-4|.|TRBJ2-7
CASSSLAGGFYEQYF
TGTGCCAGCAGCTCTCTAGCGGGAGGCTTCTACGAGCAGTACTTC
>.|TRBV7-8|once|TRBJ1-1
CASSLVDRILPNTEAFF
TGTGCCAGCAGCTTAGTTGACAGGATTTTACCGAACACTGAAGCTTTCTTT
>.|TRBV19|.|TRBJ1-4
CASSNRGSRLANEKLFF
TGTGCCAGTTCTAACCGGGGAAGTAGGTTGGCTAATGAAAAACTGTTTTTT
>.|TRBV7-9|.|TRBJ2-2
CASSLVAGTGELFF
TGTGCCAGCAGCTTAGTGGCGGGTACCGGGGAGCTGTTTTTT
>.|TRBV6-5|few|TRBJ1-1
CASTPLSGTNTEAFF
TGTGCCAGCACCCCCCTTTCAGGGACGAACACTGAAGCTTTCTTT
>.|TRBV7-9|.|TRBJ1-3
CASSPPPGENTIYF
TGTGCCAGCAGCCCGCCCCCGGGGGAAAACACCATATATTTT
>.|TRBV19|once|TRBJ2-1
CASSIAGVPHNEQFF
TGTGCCAGTAGTATAGCGGGAGTGCCTCACAATGAGCAGTTCTTC
>.|TRBV19|.|TRBJ2-1
CASYNGRQNEQFF
TGTGCCAGCTATAATGGACGGCAGAATGAGCAGTTCTTC
>.|TRBV9|.|TRBJ1-4
CASSVEGGAWDEKLFF
TGTGCCAGCAGCGTAGAGGGGGGGGCCTGGGATGAAAAACTGTTTTTT
>.|TRBV2|few|TRBJ1-5
CASSRLNSNQPQHF
TGTGCCAGCAGTAGGCTGAATAGCAATCAGCCCCAGCATTTT
>.|TRBV30|.|TRBJ2-2
CAWSNTRPGELFF
TGTGCCTGGTCCAACACGAGACCCGGGGAGCTGTTTTTT
>.|TRBV5-6|.|TRBJ2-1
CASSSPAGSYNEQFF
TGTGCCAGCAGCAGTCCAGCGGGCTCCTACAATGAGCAGTTCTTC
>TRBD1|TRBV6-5|few|TRBJ1-4
CASSLGQGAEKLFF
TGTGCCAGCAGTTTAGGACAGGGGGCTGAAAAACTGTTTTTT
>.|TRBV28|.|TRBJ2-3
CASSFQGLTTDTQYF
TGTGCCAGCAGTTTTCAGGGACTTACCACAGATACGCAGTATTTT
>.|TRBV30|.|TRBJ2-5
CAWSPYRETQYF
TGTGCCTGGAGCCCTTATAGGGAGACCCAGTACTTC
>.|TRBV7-9|.|TRBJ2-2
CASSFKRQNTGELFF
TGTGCCAGCAGCTTTAAGAGACAAAACACCGGGGAGCTGTTTTTT
>.|TRBV5-6|few|TRBJ1-1
CASSFLRSPEAFF
TGTGCCAGCAGCTTCCTCAGGTCCCCTGAAGCTTTCTTT
>.|TRBV19|few|TRBJ1-5
CASSIRSRNQPQHF
TGTGCCAGTAGTATCAGGAGCCGCAATCAGCCCCAGCATTTT
>.|TRBV15|.|TRBJ1-5
CATSRDQGSPQPQHF
TGTGCCACCAGCAGAGATCAGGGTTCCCCGCAGCCCCAGCATTTT